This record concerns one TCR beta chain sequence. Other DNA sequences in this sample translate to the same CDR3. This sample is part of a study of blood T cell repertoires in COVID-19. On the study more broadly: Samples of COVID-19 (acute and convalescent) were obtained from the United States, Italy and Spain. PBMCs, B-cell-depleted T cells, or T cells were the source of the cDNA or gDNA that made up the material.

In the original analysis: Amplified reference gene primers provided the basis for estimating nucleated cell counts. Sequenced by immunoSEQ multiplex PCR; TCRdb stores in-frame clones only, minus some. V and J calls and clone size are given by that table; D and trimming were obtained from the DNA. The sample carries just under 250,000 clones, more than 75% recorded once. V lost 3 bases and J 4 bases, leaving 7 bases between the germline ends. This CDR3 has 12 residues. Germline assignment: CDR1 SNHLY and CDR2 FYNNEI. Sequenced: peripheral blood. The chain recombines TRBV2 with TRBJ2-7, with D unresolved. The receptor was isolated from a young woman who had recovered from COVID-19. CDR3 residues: CASSERDYEQYF. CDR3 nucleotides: TGTGCCAGCAGTGAGCGAGATTACGAGCAGTACTTC.